This T cell receptor (beta chain) was identified during a study of human T cells and chemical hapten exposure. Points from the study as a whole: Expanded TCRs produced significantly more large CDR3 similarity clusters than controls did.

The CDR3 loop spans 17 amino acids. V dropped 3 bases and J dropped 3; count of bases not matched to a gene: 6. Germline CDR1 is SGHRS and CDR2 is YFSETQ. In the original workflow: A typical sample had roughly 96,000 TCRs, with about 20,000 to 750,000 overall. One entry per CDR3 protein, called by TCRdb with MiXCR from the RACE reads. The authors' filters were not applied to this entry. The data show approximately 60,000 distinct CDR3 sequences, with approximately 10% seen just once and about 4% held by the top ten. About this clonotype itself: Its antigen is still unknown.

The sample's time point: pre-sensitization, week 0. Specified treatment: therapeutic diphenylcyclopropenone sensitization with weekly scalp DPC. The genes are TRBV5-1 and TRBJ2-7; 16 nucleotides line up with TRBD2. The specimen comprised whole blood, sampled in connection with sensitization to the hapten diphenylcyclopropenone (DPC). The receptor comes from a woman between 40 and 55 years old with alopecia areata. Some clones in this sample may be carry-over from other donors' samples. In nucleotides, the CDR3 is TGCGCCAGCAGCTCTGGGACTAGCGGGAGGGTAAGCTACGAGCAGTACTTC. As protein: CASSSGTSGRVSYEQYF.